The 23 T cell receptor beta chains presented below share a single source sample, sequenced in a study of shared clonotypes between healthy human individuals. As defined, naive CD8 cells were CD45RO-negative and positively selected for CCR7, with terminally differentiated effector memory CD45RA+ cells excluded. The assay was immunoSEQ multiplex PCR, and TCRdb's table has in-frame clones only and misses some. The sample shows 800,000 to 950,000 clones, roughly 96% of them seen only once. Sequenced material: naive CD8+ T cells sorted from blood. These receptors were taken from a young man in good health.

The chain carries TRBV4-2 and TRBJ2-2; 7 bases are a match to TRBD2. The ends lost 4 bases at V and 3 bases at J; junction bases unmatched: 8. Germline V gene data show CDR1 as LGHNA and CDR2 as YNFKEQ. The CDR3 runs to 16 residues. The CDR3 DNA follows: TGTGCCAGCAGCCCTCTTGCGGGAGCCGACACCGGGGAGCTGTTTTTT. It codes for CASSPLAGADTGELFF.

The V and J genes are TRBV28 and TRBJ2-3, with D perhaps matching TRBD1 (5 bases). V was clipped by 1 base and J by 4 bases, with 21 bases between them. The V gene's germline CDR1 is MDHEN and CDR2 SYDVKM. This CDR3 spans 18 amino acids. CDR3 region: CASSLSPMASGSADTQYF. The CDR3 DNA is TGTGCCAGCAGTTTATCCCCTATGGCGTCAGGGTCGGCAGATACGCAGTATTTT.

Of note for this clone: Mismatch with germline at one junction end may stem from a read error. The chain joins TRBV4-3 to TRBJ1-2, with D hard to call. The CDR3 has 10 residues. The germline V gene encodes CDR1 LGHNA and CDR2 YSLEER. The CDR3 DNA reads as TGCGCCAGCAGCCAAGATCGCCCCTCCTTC. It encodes CASSQDRPSF.

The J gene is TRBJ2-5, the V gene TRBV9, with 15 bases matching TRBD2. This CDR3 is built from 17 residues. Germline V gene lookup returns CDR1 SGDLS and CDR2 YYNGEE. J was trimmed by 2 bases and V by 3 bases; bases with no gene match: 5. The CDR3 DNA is TGTGCCAGCAGCGCCGGGACTAGCGGGAGGCTACAAGAGACCCAGTACTTC. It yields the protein CASSAGTSGRLQETQYF.

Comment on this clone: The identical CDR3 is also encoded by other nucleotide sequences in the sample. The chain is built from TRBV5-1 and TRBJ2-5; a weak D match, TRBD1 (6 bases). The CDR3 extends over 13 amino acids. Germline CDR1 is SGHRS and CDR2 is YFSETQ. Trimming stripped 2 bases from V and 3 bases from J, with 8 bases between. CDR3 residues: CASSLRTEETQYF. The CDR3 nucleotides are TGCGCCAGCAGCTTAAGGACAGAAGAGACCCAGTACTTC.

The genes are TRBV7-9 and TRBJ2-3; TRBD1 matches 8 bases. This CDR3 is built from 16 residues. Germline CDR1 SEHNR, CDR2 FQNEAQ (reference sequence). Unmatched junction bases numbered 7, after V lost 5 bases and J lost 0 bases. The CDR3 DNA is TGTGCCAGCAGCCACCGGGGGACAGGAAGCACAGATACGCAGTATTTT. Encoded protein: CASSHRGTGSTDTQYF.

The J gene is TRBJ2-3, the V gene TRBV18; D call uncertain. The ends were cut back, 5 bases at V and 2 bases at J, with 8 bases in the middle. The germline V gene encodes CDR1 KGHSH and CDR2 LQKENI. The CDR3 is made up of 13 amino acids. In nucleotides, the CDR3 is TGTGCCAGCTCAGGTCCTATCACAGATACGCAGTATTTT. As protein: CASSGPITDTQYF. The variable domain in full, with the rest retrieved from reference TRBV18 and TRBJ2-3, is NAGVMQNPRHLVRRRGQEARLRCSPMKGHSHVYWYRQLPEEGLKFMVYLQKENIIDESGMPKERFSAEFPKEGPSILRIQQVVRGDSAAYFCASSGPITDTQYFGPGTRLTVL.

CDR3 coding DNA: TGTGCCAGCAGTGAGTACGTCAATCAGCCCCAGCATTTT. Amino acid sequence: CASSEYVNQPQHF. V is TRBV2 and J is TRBJ1-5; unclear D gene. Trimming stripped 3 bases from V and 3 bases from J, with 6 bases between. The CDR3 extends over 13 amino acids. Per the germline V gene, CDR1 is SNHLY and CDR2 is FYNNEI. Combining the CDR3 with reference TRBV2 and TRBJ1-5 gives the whole variable domain EPEVTQTPSHQVTQMGQEVILRCVPISNHLYFYWYRQILGQKVEFLVSFYNNEISEKSEIFDDQFSVERPDGSNFTLKIRSTKLEDSAMYFCASSEYVNQPQHFGDGTRLSIL.

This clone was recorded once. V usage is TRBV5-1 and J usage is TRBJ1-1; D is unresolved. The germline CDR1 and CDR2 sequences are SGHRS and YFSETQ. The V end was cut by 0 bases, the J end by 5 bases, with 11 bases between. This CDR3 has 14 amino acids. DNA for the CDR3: TGCGCCAGCAGCTTGGAGGGCTGGACGACTGAAGCTTTCTTT. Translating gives CASSLEGWTTEAFF.

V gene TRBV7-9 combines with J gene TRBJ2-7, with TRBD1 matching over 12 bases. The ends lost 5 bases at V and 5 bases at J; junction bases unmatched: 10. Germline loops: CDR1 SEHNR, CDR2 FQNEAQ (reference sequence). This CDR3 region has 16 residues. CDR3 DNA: TGTGCCAGCAGCCCCCGGGACAGGGGGCTGGGAAACGAGCAGTACTTC. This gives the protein CASSPRDRGLGNEQYF.

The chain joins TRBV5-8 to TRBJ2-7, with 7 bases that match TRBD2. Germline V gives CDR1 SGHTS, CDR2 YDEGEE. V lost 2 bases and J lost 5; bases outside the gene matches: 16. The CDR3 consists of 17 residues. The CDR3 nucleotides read TGTGCCAGCAGCTTCCGGCGGGGGACCGGGCCTTGGGACGAGCAGTACTTC. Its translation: CASSFRRGTGPWDEQYF.

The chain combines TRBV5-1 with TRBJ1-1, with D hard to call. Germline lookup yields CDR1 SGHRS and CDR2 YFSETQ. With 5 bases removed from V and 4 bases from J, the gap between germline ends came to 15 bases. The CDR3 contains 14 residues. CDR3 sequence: CASSRTPGVTEAFF. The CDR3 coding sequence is TGCGCCAGCAGTCGGACGCCTGGGGTCACTGAAGCTTTCTTT.

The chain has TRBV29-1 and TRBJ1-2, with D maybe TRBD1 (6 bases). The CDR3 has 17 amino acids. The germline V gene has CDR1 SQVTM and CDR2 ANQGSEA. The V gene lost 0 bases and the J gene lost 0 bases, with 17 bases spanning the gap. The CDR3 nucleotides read TGCAGCGTTGAAGATCGTGGGGGCAGGACTCCTAACTATGGCTACACCTTC. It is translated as CSVEDRGGRTPNYGYTF. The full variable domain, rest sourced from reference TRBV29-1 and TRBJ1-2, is SAVISQKPSRDICQRGTSLTIQCQVDSQVTMMFWYRQQPGQSLTLIATANQGSEATYESGFVIDKFPISRPNLTFSTLTVSNMSPEDSSIYLCSVEDRGGRTPNYGYTFGSGTRLTVV.

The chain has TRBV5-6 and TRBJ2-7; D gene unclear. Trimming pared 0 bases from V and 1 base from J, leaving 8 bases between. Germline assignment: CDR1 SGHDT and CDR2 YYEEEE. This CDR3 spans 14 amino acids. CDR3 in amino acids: CASSLGHGSYEQYF. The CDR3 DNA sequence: TGTGCCAGCAGCTTGGGTCATGGGTCCTACGAGCAGTACTTC.

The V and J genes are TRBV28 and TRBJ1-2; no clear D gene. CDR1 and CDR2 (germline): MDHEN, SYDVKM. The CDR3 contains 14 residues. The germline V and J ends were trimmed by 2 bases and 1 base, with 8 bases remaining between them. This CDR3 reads CASSLRPFNYGYTF. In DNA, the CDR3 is TGTGCCAGCAGTTTAAGGCCCTTTAACTATGGCTACACCTTC.

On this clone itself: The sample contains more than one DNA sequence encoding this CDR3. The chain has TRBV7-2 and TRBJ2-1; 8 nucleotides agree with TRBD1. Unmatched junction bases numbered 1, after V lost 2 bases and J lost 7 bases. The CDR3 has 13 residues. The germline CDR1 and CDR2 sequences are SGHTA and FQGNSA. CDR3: CASSLNRGNEQFF. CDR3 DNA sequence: TGTGCCAGCAGCTTAAACAGGGGGAATGAGCAGTTCTTC.

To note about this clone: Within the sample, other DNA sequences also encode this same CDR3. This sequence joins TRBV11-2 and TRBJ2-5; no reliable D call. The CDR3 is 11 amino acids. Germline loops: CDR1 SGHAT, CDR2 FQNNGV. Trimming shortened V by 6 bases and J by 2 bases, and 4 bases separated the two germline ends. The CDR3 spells CASSSQETQYF. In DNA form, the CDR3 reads TGTGCCAGCAGTTCTCAAGAGACCCAGTACTTC.

The CDR3 reads CAIGFGYNEQFF. CDR3 coding DNA: TGTGCCATCGGGTTTGGGTACAATGAGCAGTTCTTC. The rearrangement joins TRBV10-3 to TRBJ2-1; D is unresolved. The germline CDR1 and CDR2 sequences are ENHRY and SYGVKD. The CDR3 is 12 amino acids. V lost 8 bases and J 4 bases, leaving 9 bases between the germline ends.

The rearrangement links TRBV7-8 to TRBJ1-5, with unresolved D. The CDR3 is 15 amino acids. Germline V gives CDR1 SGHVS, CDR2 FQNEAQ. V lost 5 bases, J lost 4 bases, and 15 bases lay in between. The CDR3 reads CASSPSGGTNQPQHF. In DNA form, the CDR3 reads TGTGCCAGCAGCCCCAGTGGTGGCACAAATCAGCCCCAGCATTTT.

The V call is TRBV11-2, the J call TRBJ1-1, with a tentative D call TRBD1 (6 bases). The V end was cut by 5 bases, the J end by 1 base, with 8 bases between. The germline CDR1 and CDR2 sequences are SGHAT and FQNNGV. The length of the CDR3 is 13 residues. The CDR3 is CASSRGGNTEAFF. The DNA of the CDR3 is TGTGCCAGCAGCAGGGGGGGGAACACTGAAGCTTTCTTT. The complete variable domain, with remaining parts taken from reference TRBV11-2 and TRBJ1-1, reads EAGVAQSPRYKIIEKRQSVAFWCNPISGHATLYWYQQILGQGPKLLIQFQNNGVVDDSQLPKDRFSAERLKGVDSTLKIQPAKLEDSAVYLCASSRGGNTEAFFGQGTRLTVV.

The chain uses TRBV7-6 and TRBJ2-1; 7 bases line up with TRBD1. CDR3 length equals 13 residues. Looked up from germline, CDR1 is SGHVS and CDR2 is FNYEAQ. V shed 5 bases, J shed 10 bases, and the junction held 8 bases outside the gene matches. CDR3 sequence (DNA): TGTGCCAGCAGCCGTTACGGGACAGACGAGCAGTTCTTC. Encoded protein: CASSRYGTDEQFF. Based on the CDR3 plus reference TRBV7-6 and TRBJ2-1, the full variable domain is GAGVSQSPRYKVTKRGQDVALRCDPISGHVSLYWYRQALGQGPEFLTYFNYEAQQDKSGLPNDRFSAERPEGSISTLTIQRTEQRDSAMYRCASSRYGTDEQFFGPGTRLTVL.

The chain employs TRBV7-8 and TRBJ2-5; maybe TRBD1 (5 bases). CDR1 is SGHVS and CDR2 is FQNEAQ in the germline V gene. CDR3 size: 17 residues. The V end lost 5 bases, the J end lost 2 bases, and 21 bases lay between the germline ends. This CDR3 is CASSKNTRQKTQETQYF. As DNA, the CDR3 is TGTGCCAGCAGCAAGAATACCCGACAGAAAACTCAAGAGACCCAGTACTTC.

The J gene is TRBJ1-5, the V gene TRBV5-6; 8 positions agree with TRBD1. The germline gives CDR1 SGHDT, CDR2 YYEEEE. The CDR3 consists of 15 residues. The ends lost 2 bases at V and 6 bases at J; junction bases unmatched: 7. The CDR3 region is CASSFSGGAGQPQHF. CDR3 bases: TGTGCCAGCAGCTTTTCAGGGGGCGCGGGTCAGCCCCAGCATTTT.